The 21 T cell receptor beta chains in this list originate from one sample, sequenced in a study of cytomegalovirus exposure and HLA in healthy donors. PCR was performed using 60 Vbeta and 13 Jbeta primers. Here immunoSEQ multiplex PCR was the method, and the copy in TCRdb shows in-frame clones only, minus some. The sample comprises fewer than 80,000 clones, just under 75% of which are singletons, and under 6% rests with the top ten. Sequences were obtained from PBMCs. These receptors were collected from a woman aged 30 to 39 in good health and CMV-seronegative.

This clone was found a few times. CDR3 DNA sequence: TGTGCCAGCAGTTCAAACAGGGGGAACACTGAAGCTTTCTTT. Translated: CASSSNRGNTEAFF. The chain uses TRBV6-6 and TRBJ1-1, with TRBD1 identical over 7 bases. Germline values: CDR1 MNHNY, CDR2 SVGAGI (reference sequence). This CDR3 is built from 14 residues. The J segment lost 1 base and the V segment lost 4 bases, leaving 3 bases of the junction unmatched.

The V call is TRBV5-4, the J call TRBJ2-3; 14 nucleotides line up with TRBD2. The V segment lost 4 bases and the J segment 3 bases; nucleotides outside the gene matches: 4. The CDR3 length is 16 residues. Germline loops: CDR1 SGHNT, CDR2 YYREEE (reference sequence). As DNA, the CDR3 is TGTGCCAGCAGCGTAGGGACTAGCGGGAGAACAGATACGCAGTATTTT. Amino acids: CASSVGTSGRTDTQYF.

This clone was counted a few times. The V gene is TRBV5-1, the J gene TRBJ2-7; tentatively, D is TRBD2 (6 bases). Deletions cut 0 bases from V and 5 bases from J, with 9 bases between. Germline lookup yields CDR1 SGHRS and CDR2 YFSETQ. The length of the CDR3 is 13 residues. CDR3 nucleotide sequence: TGCGCCAGCAGCTTGGTAGCGGATCACGAGCAGTACTTC. Translation: CASSLVADHEQYF.

The gene calls are TRBV11-2 and TRBJ2-7; D is uncertain. CDR1 SGHAT and CDR2 FQNNGV come from the germline V gene. V dropped 4 bases and J dropped 6 bases, with 10 bases sitting between them. The CDR3 contains 12 residues. The CDR3 protein is CASSSLGSEQYF. CDR3 DNA sequence: TGTGCCAGCAGCTCCCTCGGTAGCGAGCAGTACTTC.

The chain is built from TRBV7-3 and TRBJ2-7; TRBD1 matches 10 bases. V lost 4 bases, J lost 4 bases, and 7 bases stayed unmatched. The germline gives CDR1 SGHTA, CDR2 FQGTGA. CDR3 length equals 15 residues. The CDR3 nucleotides read TGTGCCAGCAGCTCGACCGACAGGGGGCTTTACGAGCAGTACGTC. Translation gives CASSSTDRGLYEQYV.

V gene TRBV9 combines with J gene TRBJ2-3, with 13 bases identical to TRBD2. CDR1 and CDR2 from the germline V gene are SGDLS and YYNGEE. The CDR3 spans 17 residues. V dropped 0 bases and J dropped 3; count of bases not matched to a gene: 4. CDR3 DNA: TGTGCCAGCAGCGTAGAGGCGGGACTAGCGGGGACAGATACGCAGTATTTT. Amino acid sequence: CASSVEAGLAGTDTQYF.

CDR3 nucleotides: TGTGCCAGCAGCTCCCCGCTAGCGGGAGCCACCTACGAGCAGTACTTC. Encoded protein: CASSSPLAGATYEQYF. The chain uses TRBV7-9 and TRBJ2-5; TRBD2 matches at 10 bases. The DNA matches TRBJ2-7 better at its end, which makes the J call doubtful. The CDR3 extends over 16 amino acids. Germline V gene data show CDR1 as SEHNR and CDR2 as FQNEAQ (reference sequence).

The CDR3 protein is CASSKGQAYQPQHF. CDR3 coding DNA: TGTGCCAGCAGCAAGGGACAAGCCTATCAGCCCCAGCATTTT. The chain is built from TRBV6-6 and TRBJ1-5; D is possibly TRBD1 (6 bases). The CDR3 spans 14 residues. The ends were cut back, 6 bases at V and 5 bases at J, with 14 bases in the middle. Germline CDR1 is MNHNY and CDR2 is SVGAGI (reference sequence).

The V gene is TRBV7-2, the J gene TRBJ2-7, with a possible D match to TRBD2 (6 bases). V dropped 1 base and J dropped 7 bases, with 14 bases sitting between them. The germline gives CDR1 SGHTA, CDR2 FQGNSA. The CDR3 runs to 14 residues. The CDR3 nucleotides read TGTGCCAGCAGCTTAGTGCGGGGTCTAGAGGAGCAGTACTTC. Translated, it gives CASSLVRGLEEQYF.

CDR3 residues: CASSLDRGEQFF. CDR3 nucleotide sequence: TGTGCCAGCAGCCTCGACAGGGGCGAGCAGTTCTTC. The V and J genes are TRBV11-3 and TRBJ2-1; TRBD1 agrees at 8 bases. The germline CDR1 and CDR2 sequences are SGHNT and YENEEA. V was clipped by 5 bases and J by 10 bases; unmatched bases: 4. CDR3 length equals 12 residues.

The chain carries TRBV9 and TRBJ2-6; perhaps TRBD1 as D (5 bases). The ends were cut back, 0 bases at V and 2 bases at J, with 6 bases in the middle. The CDR3 loop spans 15 amino acids. Germline V gene sequence: CDR1 SGDLS, CDR2 YYNGEE. This CDR3 is CASSVVGAGANVLTF. The CDR3 DNA sequence: TGTGCCAGCAGCGTAGTAGGGGCTGGGGCCAACGTCCTGACTTTC.

The chain links TRBV6-6 to TRBJ2-7, with a weak D call TRBD2 (6 bases). This CDR3 is built from 12 residues. Germline values: CDR1 MNHNY, CDR2 SVGAGI (reference sequence). With 6 bases removed from V and 2 bases from J, the gap between germline ends came to 8 bases. The CDR3 DNA is TGTGCCAGCAGGGCGGGGCCCTACGAGCAGTACGTC. Protein sequence: CASRAGPYEQYV.

This sequence joins TRBV27 and TRBJ2-2; weak D call: TRBD2 (5 bases). Germline CDR1 is MNHEY and CDR2 is SMNVEV (reference sequence). CDR3 length: 14 amino acids. V was shortened by 7 bases and J by 4 bases, with 13 bases between the two germline ends. The CDR3 DNA follows: TGTGCCAGCACCGCCTATCGGGGCACCGGGGAGCTGTTTTTT. This codes for CASTAYRGTGELFF.

The CDR3 bases are TGTGCCAGCAGCTTACTAGCGGCTAGCAATGAGCAGTTCTTC. Translating gives CASSLLAASNEQFF. This chain links TRBV7-3 with TRBJ2-1; 7 nucleotides match TRBD2. V gave up 2 bases and J gave up 6 bases; unmatched junction bases: 4. Germline-derived CDR1 and CDR2 are SGHTA and FQGTGA. The CDR3 extends over 14 amino acids.

V and J are TRBV5-6 and TRBJ2-5; unclear D gene. The CDR3 runs 13 residues. Deletions cut 0 bases from V and 4 bases from J, with 7 bases between. Germline CDR1 is SGHDT and CDR2 is YYEEEE. The CDR3 nucleotides are TGTGCCAGCAGCTTGGGGTTCGGAGAGACCCAGTACTTC. Translating gives CASSLGFGETQYF.

This chain links TRBV7-9 with TRBJ1-2; tentative D call: TRBD1 (6 bases). The CDR3 runs 14 residues. Germline CDR1 and CDR2: SEHNR and FQNEAQ (reference sequence). Trimming cost V 1 base and J 4 bases, with 10 bases left between them. The CDR3, as DNA: TGTGCCAGCAGCTTAGGCCAGGGGATCTATGGCTACACCTTC. Amino acids: CASSLGQGIYGYTF.

In its sample, this clone was seen once. This sequence joins TRBV30 and TRBJ1-2; TRBD1 matches 9 bases. After removal of 4 bases from V and 5 bases from J, the junction contained 2 bases not matched to a gene. Per germline, CDR1 GTSNPN and CDR2 SVGIG (reference sequence). The CDR3 extends over 12 amino acids. CDR3 bases: TGTGCCTGGATGACAGGGGGATATGGCTACACCTTC. Translating it yields CAWMTGGYGYTF.

The chain employs TRBV11-2 and TRBJ2-7, with 8 bases fitting TRBD2. This CDR3 is built from 15 residues. V was clipped by 4 bases and J by 2 bases; unmatched bases: 7. In germline, CDR1 is SGHAT, CDR2 FQNNGV. DNA of the CDR3: TGTGCCAGCAGCTACACTAGCGGACCCCCCTACGAGCAGTACTTC. Its translation: CASSYTSGPPYEQYF.

The chain is built from TRBV6-5 and TRBJ1-1, with 7 bases identical to TRBD1. There are 14 residues in the CDR3. V shed 9 bases and J 2 bases; nucleotides not matched to a gene: 9. Germline V CDR1 and CDR2: MNHEY, SVGAGI. In nucleotides, the CDR3 is TGTGCCAGTCTAACTTACAGGGGAAACACTGAAGCTTTCTTT. Translating it yields CASLTYRGNTEAFF.

This sequence joins TRBV9 and TRBJ1-6; D gene uncertain. Germline CDR1 reads SGDLS; CDR2 reads YYNGEE. The length of the CDR3 is 11 residues. Trimming removed 7 bases from V and 10 bases from J, with 9 bases in between. The CDR3 DNA is TGTGCCAGCGGGCCGGGGTCACCCCTCCACTTT. Its protein product is CASGPGSPLHF.

The V and J genes are TRBV7-9 and TRBJ1-1, with D perhaps matching TRBD1 (5 bases). The CDR3 loop spans 15 amino acids. Per germline, CDR1 SEHNR and CDR2 FQNEAQ (reference sequence). V gave up 1 base and J gave up 6 bases, with 15 bases separating them. The CDR3 reads CASSLEGTGVAEAFF. The DNA for the CDR3 is TGTGCCAGCAGCTTAGAAGGGACGGGGGTCGCTGAAGCTTTCTTT.